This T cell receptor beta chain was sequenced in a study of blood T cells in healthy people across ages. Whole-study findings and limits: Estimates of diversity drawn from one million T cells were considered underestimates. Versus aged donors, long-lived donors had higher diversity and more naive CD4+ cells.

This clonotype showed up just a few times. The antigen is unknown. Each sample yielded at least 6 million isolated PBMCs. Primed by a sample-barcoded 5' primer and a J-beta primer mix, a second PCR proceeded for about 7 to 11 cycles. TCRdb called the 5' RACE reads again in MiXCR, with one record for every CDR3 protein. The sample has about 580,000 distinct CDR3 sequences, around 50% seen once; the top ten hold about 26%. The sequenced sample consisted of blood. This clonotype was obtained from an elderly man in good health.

This chain's CDR3 is CASSLYAGVGDTQYF. The CDR3 nucleotides are TGTGCCAGCAGCTTATACGCGGGAGTAGGAGATACGCAGTATTTT. The chain joins TRBV7-3 to TRBJ2-3, with 7 bases identical to TRBD2. CDR3 length: 15 amino acids. Per the germline V gene, CDR1 is SGHTA and CDR2 is FQGTGA. J gave up 5 bases and V 2 bases, and 7 bases lay outside the gene matches.